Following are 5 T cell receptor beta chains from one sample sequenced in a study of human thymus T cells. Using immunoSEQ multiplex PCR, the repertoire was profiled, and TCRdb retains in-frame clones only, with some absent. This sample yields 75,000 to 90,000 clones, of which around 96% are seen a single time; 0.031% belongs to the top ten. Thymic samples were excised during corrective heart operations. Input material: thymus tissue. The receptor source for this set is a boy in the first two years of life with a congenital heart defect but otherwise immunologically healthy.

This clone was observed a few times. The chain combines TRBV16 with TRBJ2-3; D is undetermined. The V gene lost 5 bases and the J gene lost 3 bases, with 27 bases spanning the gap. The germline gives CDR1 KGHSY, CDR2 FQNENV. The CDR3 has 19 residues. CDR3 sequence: CASSDPPFADPFVTDTQYF. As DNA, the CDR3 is TGTGCCAGCAGCGATCCTCCTTTTGCGGACCCTTTTGTAACAGATACGCAGTATTTT.

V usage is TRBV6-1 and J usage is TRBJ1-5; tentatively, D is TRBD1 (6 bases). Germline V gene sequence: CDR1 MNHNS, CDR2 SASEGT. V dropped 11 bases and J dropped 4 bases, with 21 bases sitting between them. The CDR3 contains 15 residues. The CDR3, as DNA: TGTGCCGGAATTACAAACAGGGTCTCTAATCAGCCCCAGCATTTT. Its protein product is CAGITNRVSNQPQHF.

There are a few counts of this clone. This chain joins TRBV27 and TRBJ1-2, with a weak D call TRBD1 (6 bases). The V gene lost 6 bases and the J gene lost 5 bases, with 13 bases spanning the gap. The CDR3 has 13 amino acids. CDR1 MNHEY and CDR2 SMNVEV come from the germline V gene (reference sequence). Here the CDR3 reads CASSPQGRYGYTF. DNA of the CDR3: TGTGCCAGCAGCCCTCAGGGGAGGTATGGCTACACCTTC.

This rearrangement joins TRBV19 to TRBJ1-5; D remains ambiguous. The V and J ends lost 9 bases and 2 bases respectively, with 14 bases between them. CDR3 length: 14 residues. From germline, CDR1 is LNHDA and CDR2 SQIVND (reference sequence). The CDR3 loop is CASRDPGGNQPQHF. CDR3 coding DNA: TGTGCCAGCCGAGACCCCGGGGGCAATCAGCCCCAGCATTTT.

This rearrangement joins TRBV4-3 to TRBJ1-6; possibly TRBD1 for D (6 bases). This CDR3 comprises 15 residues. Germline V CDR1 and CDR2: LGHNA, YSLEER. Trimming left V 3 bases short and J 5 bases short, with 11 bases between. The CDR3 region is CASSQGAGDNSPLHF. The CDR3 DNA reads TGCGCCAGCAGCCAGGGGGCAGGGGATAATTCACCCCTCCACTTT.